These 24 T cell receptor beta chains were all obtained from the same sample, sequenced in a study of shared clonotypes between healthy human individuals. Measured with immunoSEQ multiplex PCR; TCRdb has only the in-frame clones, and not every one. The table lists about 1,900,000 clones, about 95% of them singletons. CD8 cells regarded as naive lacked CD45RO, were positively chosen for CCR7, and omitted terminally differentiated effector memory CD45RA+ cells. The source material was naive CD8+ T cells sorted from blood. The receptor source for this set is a young man in good health.

This clone was detected only a few times. The V call is TRBV30, the J call TRBJ1-1, with D hard to call. Germline-derived CDR1 and CDR2 are GTSNPN and SVGIG (reference sequence). The CDR3 has 13 amino acids. Deletions cut 5 bases from V and 4 bases from J, with 14 bases between. CDR3 loop: CAWSNDLITEAFF. The DNA of the CDR3 is TGTGCCTGGTCAAACGATCTAATCACTGAAGCTTTCTTT.

The chain employs TRBV11-2 and TRBJ2-7; 8 bases are a match to TRBD1. J lost 3 bases, V lost 5 bases, and 6 bases had no gene match. The length of the CDR3 is 14 residues. Per the germline V gene, CDR1 is SGHAT and CDR2 is FQNNGV. The CDR3, as DNA: TGTGCCAGCAGCATACAGGGGGTTCGCTACGAGCAGTACTTC. Translation gives CASSIQGVRYEQYF.

The chain combines TRBV2 with TRBJ1-1; 7 bases are a match to TRBD1. With V trimmed by 9 bases and J by 2 bases, 9 bases remained unmatched. Germline loops: CDR1 SNHLY, CDR2 FYNNEI. This CDR3 region has 14 residues. This CDR3 is CARKWDSLNTEAFF. The CDR3 DNA reads as TGTGCCAGAAAGTGGGACAGCCTTAACACTGAAGCTTTCTTT. Variable domain in full (rest from reference TRBV2 and TRBJ1-1): EPEVTQTPSHQVTQMGQEVILRCVPISNHLYFYWYRQILGQKVEFLVSFYNNEISEKSEIFDDQFSVERPDGSNFTLKIRSTKLEDSAMYFCARKWDSLNTEAFFGQGTRLTVV.

The rearrangement joins TRBV6-5 to TRBJ2-7; TRBD2 matches at 7 bases. In germline, CDR1 is MNHEY, CDR2 SVGAGI. This CDR3 contains 14 residues. Trimming cost V 0 bases and J 6 bases; bases outside gene matches: 5. The CDR3 region has the DNA TGTGCCAGCAGTTACTCACCGGGCGGGGGCGAGCAGTACTTC. This codes for CASSYSPGGGEQYF.

The chain recombines TRBV2 with TRBJ2-5; 7 nucleotides align to TRBD1. The CDR3 consists of 16 residues. V gave up 4 bases and J gave up 4 bases; unmatched junction bases: 12. Germline V gives CDR1 SNHLY, CDR2 FYNNEI. DNA for the CDR3: TGTGCCAGCAGTGGGAACTGGACAGGAACCATAGAGACCCAGTACTTC. It encodes CASSGNWTGTIETQYF.

To note about this clone: Its ends do not fully match the called genes, so a read error is possible. The V gene is TRBV13, the J gene TRBJ1-1; a possible D gene is TRBD1 (6 bases). Germline values: CDR1 PRHDT, CDR2 FYEKMQ (reference sequence). CDR3 size: 15 residues. CDR3 sequence: CASSIGGTTNTEAFF. DNA of the CDR3: TGTGCCAGCAGCATAGGGGGGACAACGAACACTGAAGCTTTCTTT.

This clone has only one observation. A much larger clone is a single base away; this may be a read error. This specimen includes other DNA sequences encoding the same CDR3. The chain employs TRBV5-6 and TRBJ2-2; weak D call: TRBD1 (5 bases). There are 12 residues in the CDR3. Germline V gene sequence: CDR1 SGHDT, CDR2 YYEEEE. The V end was cut by 2 bases, the J end by 6 bases, with 5 bases between. The CDR3 loop reads CASSLGAGELFF. Written as DNA, the CDR3 is TGTGCCAGCAGCTTAGGGGCCGGGGAGCTGTTTTTT.

The J gene is TRBJ2-3, the V gene TRBV12-5, with TRBD2 matching over 8 bases. The CDR3 contains 15 residues. Trimming at V came to 7 bases and at J to 5 bases, leaving 11 bases not matched to a gene. CDR1 LGHNT and CDR2 FRNRAP come from the germline V gene. The CDR3 spells CASEITAGEVDTQYF. The CDR3 nucleotides read TGTGCTAGTGAAATTACAGCGGGAGAAGTAGATACGCAGTATTTT. Full variable domain (missing parts from reference TRBV12-5 and TRBJ2-3): DARVTQTPRHKVTEMGQEVTMRCQPILGHNTVFWYRQTMMQGLELLAYFRNRAPLDDSGMPKDRFSAEMPDATLATLKIQPSEPRDSAVYFCASEITAGEVDTQYFGPGTRLTVL.

CDR3 loop: CASSAGDSTGGNTIYF. Here the CDR3 DNA reads TGTGCCAGCAGCGCCGGAGACTCGACCGGAGGAAACACCATATATTTT. This sequence joins TRBV9 and TRBJ1-3; D remains ambiguous. The CDR3 runs to 16 residues. Germline V CDR1 and CDR2: SGDLS, YYNGEE. The V end was cut by 3 bases, the J end by 4 bases, with 17 bases between. Supplemented by reference TRBV9 and TRBJ1-3, the full variable domain reads DSGVTQTPKHLITATGQRVTLRCSPRSGDLSVYWYQQSLDQGLQFLIQYYNGEERAKGNILERFSAQQFPDLHSELNLSSLELGDSALYFCASSAGDSTGGNTIYFGEGSWLTVV.

The V and J genes are TRBV7-6 and TRBJ2-3; 10 bases match TRBD2. The CDR3 totals 16 residues. Per germline, CDR1 SGHVS and CDR2 FNYEAQ. Germline trimming cut 5 bases from V and 0 bases from J; bases unmatched to any gene: 5. The CDR3 DNA reads as TGTGCCAGCAGCGGGTTAGCGGGGGGTAGCACAGATACGCAGTATTTT. Amino acid sequence: CASSGLAGGSTDTQYF.

This chain uses TRBV5-4 with TRBJ2-7; the D call may be TRBD1 or TRBD2 (5 bases each). V lost 5 bases and J 6 bases, leaving 21 bases between the germline ends. The CDR3 length is 15 residues. Germline-derived CDR1 and CDR2 are SGHNT and YYREEE (reference sequence). Written as DNA, the CDR3 is TGTGCCAGCAGTTTTACAGGACCCCTTGGGGGCGAGCAGTACTTC. Protein product: CASSFTGPLGGEQYF.

The rearrangement uses TRBV9 and TRBJ1-1; maybe TRBD1 (6 bases). The CDR3 length is 13 residues. Germline V lookup: CDR1 SGDLS, CDR2 YYNGEE. Between the trimmed V and J ends, which lost 3 bases and 7 bases, there was a span of 13 bases. The CDR3 loop reads CASSGPQGYEAFF. The DNA for the CDR3 is TGTGCCAGCAGCGGCCCACAGGGTTATGAAGCTTTCTTT.

V gene TRBV19 combines with J gene TRBJ2-7, with D unresolved. Germline V gives CDR1 LNHDA, CDR2 SQIVND (reference sequence). The CDR3 is made up of 13 amino acids. V was cut by 6 bases and J by 5 bases, with 14 bases left in between. The CDR3 DNA follows: TGTGCCAGTAGCGCAATTGCATCGGACGAGCAGTACTTC. It codes for CASSAIASDEQYF.

The chain uses TRBV6-1 and TRBJ2-1; 7 nucleotides line up with TRBD2. The CDR3 contains 16 residues. Trimming removed 1 base from V and 3 bases from J; junction bases left unmatched: 6. The germline V gene encodes CDR1 MNHNS and CDR2 SASEGT. The CDR3 protein is CASSEVVGGVYNEQFF. Here the CDR3 DNA reads TGTGCCAGCAGTGAAGTAGTGGGGGGGGTCTACAATGAGCAGTTCTTC.

With regard to this clone: The sample carries other DNA sequences with the same CDR3. The V gene is TRBV6-1, the J gene TRBJ2-1, with unresolved D. The V end lost 1 base, the J end lost 1 base, and 5 bases lay between the germline ends. The CDR3 runs to 14 residues. Germline loops: CDR1 MNHNS, CDR2 SASEGT. CDR3 sequence (DNA): TGTGCCAGCAGTGAAGTTGGGTCCTACAATGAGCAGTTCTTC. Amino acid sequence: CASSEVGSYNEQFF.

V usage is TRBV4-2 and J usage is TRBJ2-3; TRBD2 matches 7 bases. V gave up 4 bases and J gave up 3 bases; unmatched junction bases: 13. The CDR3 totals 17 residues. CDR1 and CDR2 (germline): LGHNA, YNFKEQ. CDR3 sequence (DNA): TGTGCCAGCAGCCCGGAAAAGCGGGGATTGTGGACAGATACGCAGTATTTT. Translating gives CASSPEKRGLWTDTQYF.

This chain uses TRBV13 with TRBJ2-2; 11 bases agree with TRBD2. The germline CDR1 and CDR2 sequences are PRHDT and FYEKMQ (reference sequence). Trimming removed 5 bases from V and 0 bases from J; junction bases left unmatched: 2. The CDR3 is 16 amino acids. CDR3: CASSEGLAANTGELFF. CDR3 sequence (DNA): TGTGCCAGCAGCGAGGGACTAGCGGCGAACACCGGGGAGCTGTTTTTT. Full variable domain (rest looked up from reference TRBV13 and TRBJ2-2): AAGVIQSPRHLIKEKRETATLKCYPIPRHDTVYWYQQGPGQDPQFLISFYEKMQSDKGSIPDRFSAQQFSDYHSELNMSSLELGDSALYFCASSEGLAANTGELFFGEGSRLTVL.

CDR3 in amino acids: CASSQVMTGGYGYTF. The CDR3 bases are TGCGCCAGCAGCCAAGTCATGACAGGGGGGTATGGCTACACCTTC. The J gene is TRBJ1-2, the V gene TRBV4-1; TRBD1 matches at 9 bases. Per germline, CDR1 MGHRA and CDR2 YSYEKL. There are 15 residues in the CDR3. Losses at the gene ends were 1 base for V and 5 bases for J; bases not matched to a gene: 5.

The chain recombines TRBV15 with TRBJ2-5; TRBD1 aligns across 7 bases. The CDR3 runs 18 residues. Germline CDR1 and CDR2: LNHNV and YYDKDF (reference sequence). V lost 1 base, J lost 4 bases, and 15 bases stayed unmatched. The CDR3 coding sequence is TGTGCCACCAGCAGAGCAACAGAATTTCCGAACAGGGGAGAGACCCAGTACTTC. Its translation: CATSRATEFPNRGETQYF.

With respect to this clone: Other DNA sequences in this sample translate to the same CDR3. V and J are TRBV29-1 and TRBJ2-1, with 7 bases fitting TRBD2. V lost 2 bases, J lost 4 bases, and 2 bases stayed unmatched. CDR1 and CDR2 from the germline V gene are SQVTM and ANQGSEA. This CDR3 comprises 13 residues. The CDR3 reads CSVESGGYNEQFF. In DNA, the CDR3 is TGCAGCGTTGAATCCGGGGGGTACAATGAGCAGTTCTTC.

V and J are TRBV5-4 and TRBJ2-1; no reliable D call. CDR3 size: 14 residues. V dropped 0 bases and J dropped 3 bases, with 7 bases sitting between them. The germline gives CDR1 SGHNT, CDR2 YYREEE (reference sequence). Written as DNA, the CDR3 is TGTGCCAGCAGCTTGGCCGCAGACTACAATGAGCAGTTCTTC. This gives the protein CASSLAADYNEQFF.

The rearrangement links TRBV27 to TRBJ2-1; D is unresolved. V was pared by 2 bases and J by 5 bases, with 7 bases between. The germline gives CDR1 MNHEY, CDR2 SMNVEV (reference sequence). The CDR3 is 13 amino acids. In DNA, the CDR3 is TGTGCCAGCAGTTTAAGGGATGACAATGAGCAGTTCTTC. It yields the protein CASSLRDDNEQFF.

A remark on this clone: Other DNA sequences from this sample encode an identical CDR3 as well. The J gene is TRBJ1-4, the V gene TRBV7-9, with D perhaps TRBD1 (5 bases). CDR3 length: 14 amino acids. CDR1 is SEHNR, CDR2 FQNEAQ, per germline (reference sequence). Trimming cost V 5 bases and J 5 bases, with 12 bases left between them. This CDR3 reads CASSLVGANEKLFF. The CDR3, as DNA: TGTGCCAGCAGCCTAGTCGGGGCCAATGAAAAACTGTTTTTT.

This sequence joins TRBV7-9 and TRBJ1-2; 7 bases are a match to TRBD1. This CDR3 contains 15 residues. The V gene's germline CDR1 is SEHNR and CDR2 FQNEAQ (reference sequence). Trimming cost V 2 bases and J 2 bases; bases outside gene matches: 5. CDR3 in amino acids: CASSLYQGENYGYTF. The CDR3, as DNA: TGTGCCAGCAGCTTATATCAGGGGGAGAACTATGGCTACACCTTC.